A single sample gave rise to the 4 T cell receptor beta chains below, sequenced in a study of CD8+ T cells in alopecia areata. Following extraction, RNA underwent reverse transcription to cDNA, which served as the sequencing template. Using immunoSEQ multiplex PCR, the repertoire was profiled, and TCRdb retains in-frame clones only, with some absent. The data hold under 350,000 clones, with over 45% observed a single time. Treatment here: oral pan-JAK inhibitor, 5-10 mg twice daily. This specimen was CD4+ T cells sorted from blood, taken at week 24, from a patient treated with tofacitinib. These receptors were collected from a human donor with alopecia areata.

The rearrangement links TRBV2 to TRBJ2-1, with D possibly being TRBD2 (6 bases). Germline V gene lookup returns CDR1 SNHLY and CDR2 FYNNEI. This CDR3 has 11 amino acids. V shed 1 base and J shed 15 bases, with 10 bases lying between them. The CDR3 DNA reads as TGTGCCAGCAGTGAAGGGGGGGTGGCGTTCTTC. This codes for CASSEGGVAFF.

This clone was seen a few times. The chain has TRBV30 and TRBJ1-5, with D hard to call. Germline V gene sequence: CDR1 GTSNPN, CDR2 SVGIG (reference sequence). The CDR3 contains 13 residues. The germline V and J ends were trimmed by 2 bases and 7 bases, with 12 bases remaining between them. CDR3 region: CAWSPESRQPQHF. The CDR3 bases are TGTGCCTGGAGTCCAGAGAGTAGGCAGCCCCAGCATTTT.

The V and J genes are TRBV11-3 and TRBJ2-5, with D possibly TRBD1 on 6 matching bases. Trimming took off 5 bases at V and 5 bases at J, with 15 bases between the two ends. Germline CDR1 reads SGHNT; CDR2 reads YENEEA. This CDR3 region has 14 residues. CDR3 protein: CASSPAGVRETQYF. DNA for the CDR3: TGTGCCAGCAGCCCGGCAGGGGTGAGGGAGACCCAGTACTTC.

For the CDR3, the DNA is TGTGCCAGCTCACCATTACCAGAGGGAGCTGGGGCCAACGTCCTGACTTTC. Amino acids: CASSPLPEGAGANVLTF. This rearrangement joins TRBV18 to TRBJ2-6; D is possibly TRBD2 (5 bases). Germline CDR1 KGHSH, CDR2 LQKENI. The CDR3 is 17 amino acids. The V gene lost 2 bases and the J gene lost 2 bases, with 13 bases spanning the gap.